Detailed here is one T cell receptor beta chain. It was genomic DNA that served as the template for profiling TCR beta VDJ and CDR3. TCRdb re-called the reads with MiXCR, one entry per CDR3 protein. Of about 180,000 distinct CDR3 sequences listed, 40% to 50% are singletons. The sample belongs to a study of CD8+CD57+ T cells in acquired aplastic anemia. Background on the study: The average for DNA from sorted CD4+ and CD8+ cells was 3 to 3.5 ug. There were 10 million or so reads, on average, for CD4+ cells from healthy donors.

CDR3 length: 13 amino acids. With 8 bases clipped from V and 2 bases from J, the junction kept 4 bases outside the gene matches. This receptor was taken from a human donor in good health. V and J are TRBV12-3 or TRBV12-4 and TRBJ2-7, with 9 positions matching TRBD2. The source material was sorted CD4+, CD8+, or CD8+CD57+ T cells (not recorded which) from PBMCs. Written as DNA, the CDR3 is TGTGCCAGCGCTCTAGCGGGGACCTACGAGCAGTACTTC. Translation: CASALAGTYEQYF.